This is a list of T cell receptor beta chains from one sample in a study of CD8 T cells in ankylosing spondylitis. A single record per CDR3 protein comes from TCRdb applying MiXCR to the 5' RACE reads. This table holds approximately 300,000 distinct CDR3 sequences, roughly 20% found once. The specimen was blood, either unsorted or a sorted T cell fraction (not recorded which). All receptors come from a female donor with ankylosing spondylitis or in good health (not recorded which). Both conserved end residues are part of each CDR3. D genes are given only for firm matches. Part of the rows lack a size; the others show once, few, many or a class for expanded clones.

V gene	D gene	clone size	J gene	CDR3 DNA	CDR3 protein
TRBV6-1	NA	many	TRBJ1-2	TGTGCCAGCAGGTTGGACGGAAACTATGGCTACACCTTC	CASRLDGNYGYTF
TRBV20-1	TRBD2	few	TRBJ2-7	TGCAGTGCTTTAGCGGGAGTGTTGGACGAGCAGTACTTC	CSALAGVLDEQYF
TRBV20-1	TRBD1	NA	TRBJ2-7	TGCAGTGCTCACGTGAAGGGGGCTTACGAGCAGTACTTC	CSAHVKGAYEQYF
TRBV20-1	NA	NA	TRBJ1-5	TGCAGTGCTGGGGGGGGGCAGGGCGATCAGCCCCAGCATTTT	CSAGGGQGDQPQHF
TRBV7-9	NA	few	TRBJ2-7	TGTGCCAGCACGCGTGGGGGGGAGCAGTACTTC	CASTRGGEQYF
TRBV10-1	NA	many	TRBJ1-5	TGCGCCAGCAGTTTTACCGGGACACCACGTAATCAGCCCCAGCATTTT	CASSFTGTPRNQPQHF
TRBV7-2	TRBD2	few	TRBJ2-1	TGTGCCAGCAGCTTAGCGTTGACTAGCGGGAGCCAAGACAATGAGCAGTTCTTC	CASSLALTSGSQDNEQFF
TRBV12-3/TRBV12-4	TRBD2	few	TRBJ2-3	TGTGCCAGCAGCCTTGCCGTCCGGCTAGCGGGAGGGCCTGGCACAGATACGCAGTATTTT	CASSLAVRLAGGPGTDTQYF
TRBV5-6	NA	NA	TRBJ2-3	TGTGCCAGCAGCTTGGCCACAGCAGATACGCAGTATTTT	CASSLATADTQYF
TRBV29-1	TRBD2	many	TRBJ2-1	TGCAGCGTTGGTTTGTCTAGCGGCTACAATGAGCAGTTCTTC	CSVGLSSGYNEQFF
TRBV20-1	TRBD2	NA	TRBJ2-1	TGCAGTGCCGCAGGTGGCGGGAGCTCCTACAATGAGCAGTTCTTC	CSAAGGGSSYNEQFF
TRBV12-3/TRBV12-4	NA	many	TRBJ1-6	TGTGCCAGTACCGGGACGCCCCGGAATTCACCCCTCCACTTT	CASTGTPRNSPLHF
TRBV20-1	TRBD2	many	TRBJ2-3	TGCGCGGGAGGGGGTGAGGGCACAGATACGCAGTATTTT	CAGGGEGTDTQYF
TRBV20-1	NA	many	TRBJ2-7	TGCAGTGCTAAGAATTTCGGTGCCTACGAGCAGTACTTC	CSAKNFGAYEQYF
TRBV11-2	NA	few	TRBJ1-1	TGTGCCAGCGCTTTCCTGAACACTGAAGCTTTCTTT	CASAFLNTEAFF
TRBV4-3	TRBD1	NA	TRBJ1-5	TGCGCCAGCAGCCAAGATTCCAGGGGGCATCAGCCCCAGCATTTT	CASSQDSRGHQPQHF
TRBV6-5	TRBD2	once	TRBJ2-7	TGTGCCAGCAGTTACTCGACAGCGGGAGGCACCTACGAGCAGTACTTC	CASSYSTAGGTYEQYF
TRBV5-1	NA	few	TRBJ2-2	TGCGCCAGCAGCCCCGGGGCGGCAAACACCGGGGAGCTGTTTTTT	CASSPGAANTGELFF
TRBV15	NA	many	TRBJ2-5	TGTGCCACCAGCAGAGACAGAGAGACCCAGTACTTC	CATSRDRETQYF
TRBV20-1	NA	NA	TRBJ2-5	TGCAGTCCTACCCAGCCGGGACGGCGAGAAGAGACCCAGTACTTC	CSPTQPGRREETQYF